The 20 T cell receptor beta chains presented below share a single source sample, sequenced in a study of patients and donors after allogeneic stem cell transplantation. TCRdb passed the RT-PCR reads through MiXCR, listing each CDR3 protein once. The data contain about 960,000 distinct CDR3 sequences, more than 15% of them singletons. Sequenced sample: blood, either unsorted or a sorted T cell fraction (not recorded which). The receptors here all came from a human donor who was either an allogeneic HSCT recipient or a stem cell or donor lymphocyte infusion donor (not recorded which). It is not recorded whose cells these are; they may come from a transplant donor.

CDR3 in amino acids: CSVDSAGVGETQYF. CDR3 sequence (DNA): TGCAGCGTTGATTCCGCGGGAGTAGGAGAGACCCAGTACTTC. The chain is built from TRBV29-1 and TRBJ2-5, with TRBD2 matching 7 bases. The J segment lost 4 bases and the V segment lost 3 bases, leaving 8 bases of the junction unmatched. The CDR3 is made up of 14 amino acids. CDR1 SQVTM and CDR2 ANQGSEA come from the germline V gene.

The rearrangement joins TRBV27 to TRBJ2-7, with TRBD1 matching 7 bases. V lost 2 bases and J lost 0; bases outside the gene matches: 7. The CDR3 covers 16 residues. CDR1 is MNHEY and CDR2 is SMNVEV in the germline V gene (reference sequence). The CDR3 spells CASSLTARTGSYEQYF. DNA of the CDR3: TGTGCCAGCAGTTTAACGGCCCGGACAGGCTCCTACGAGCAGTACTTC.

The sample holds a few counts of this clonotype. The rearrangement links TRBV5-1 to TRBJ2-2; the match to TRBD2 covers 7 bases. Looked up from germline, CDR1 is SGHRS and CDR2 is YFSETQ. V trimming: 1 base; J trimming: 4 bases; junction bases outside the gene matches: 4. This CDR3 spans 15 amino acids. The CDR3, as DNA: TGCGCCAGCAGCTTGTATACTAGCGTCACCGGGGAGCTGTTTTTT. Protein sequence: CASSLYTSVTGELFF.

The chain combines TRBV5-6 with TRBJ1-6; tentatively, D is TRBD1 (6 bases). The germline V gene encodes CDR1 SGHDT and CDR2 YYEEEE. Trimming took off 2 bases at V and 6 bases at J, with 12 bases between the two ends. The CDR3 spans 15 residues. This CDR3 reads CASSLRRTANSPLHF. In nucleotides, the CDR3 is TGTGCCAGCAGCTTAAGAAGGACAGCTAATTCACCCCTCCACTTT.

V gene TRBV20-1 combines with J gene TRBJ1-5, with TRBD1 matching over 11 bases. V lost 0 bases and J lost 8; bases outside the gene matches: 3. The CDR3 has 14 residues. CDR1 and CDR2 from the germline V gene are DFQATT and SNEGSKA (reference sequence). The CDR3 DNA sequence: TGCAGTGCTAGAGATCGGGACAGGGGGGAGCCCCAGCATTTT. Translating gives CSARDRDRGEPQHF.

This clonotype was seen a few times. The chain couples TRBV11-1 to TRBJ2-2; TRBD2 aligns across 15 bases. CDR1 SGHAT and CDR2 FQDESV come from the germline V gene (reference sequence). J was trimmed by 3 bases and V by 5 bases; bases with no gene match: 13. This CDR3 region has 20 residues. In nucleotides, the CDR3 is TGTGCCAGCAGCGCACAACCGGGACTAGCGGGGGGAACCGACACCGGGGAGCTGTTTTTT. This encodes CASSAQPGLAGGTDTGELFF.

This clonotype was recorded a few times. This chain links TRBV20-1 with TRBJ2-1; 11 positions agree with TRBD2. There are 14 residues in the CDR3. The germline V gene encodes CDR1 DFQATT and CDR2 SNEGSKA (reference sequence). V shed 4 bases, J shed 4 bases, and the junction held 3 bases outside the gene matches. For the CDR3, the DNA is TGCAGTGCTACGGGACTAGCGGATTACAATGAGCAGTTCTTC. Encoded protein: CSATGLADYNEQFF.

In this sample, this clonotype turned up once. This chain uses TRBV7-9 with TRBJ2-4; 9 bases fit TRBD1. From germline, CDR1 is SEHNR and CDR2 FQNEAQ (reference sequence). This CDR3 is built from 16 residues. V was clipped by 5 bases and J by 7 bases; unmatched bases: 12. This CDR3 is CASSLPTGGIGNIQYF. The CDR3 DNA reads TGTGCCAGCAGCCTACCCACAGGGGGCATTGGGAACATTCAGTACTTC.

The J gene is TRBJ2-5, the V gene TRBV19; D might be TRBD1 or TRBD2, each matching 6 bases. Trimming removed 1 base at V and 5 bases at J, with 14 bases between. This CDR3 spans 15 amino acids. Germline lookup yields CDR1 LNHDA and CDR2 SQIVND (reference sequence). The CDR3 DNA is TGTGCCAGTAGTATAGGCCTCGGGGGCAGGGAGACCCAGTACTTC. Translating gives CASSIGLGGRETQYF. Variable domain in full (rest from reference TRBV19 and TRBJ2-5): DGGITQSPKYLFRKEGQNVTLSCEQNLNHDAMYWYRQDPGQGLRLIYYSQIVNDFQKGDIAEGYSVSREKKESFPLTVTSAQKNPTAFYLCASSIGLGGRETQYFGPGTRLLVL.

V and J are TRBV3-1 and TRBJ2-1; 9 bases match TRBD1. The CDR3 spans 15 residues. V was clipped by 4 bases and J by 6 bases; unmatched bases: 7. From germline, CDR1 is LGHDT and CDR2 YNNKEL (reference sequence). The CDR3, as DNA: TGTGCCAGCAGCCCCGACCAGACAGGGGGCAATGAGCAGTTCTTC. It encodes CASSPDQTGGNEQFF.

This clonotype came up many times. J is TRBJ1-2 and V is TRBV10-3; D is possibly TRBD1 (5 bases). Germline CDR1 is ENHRY and CDR2 is SYGVKD. There are 16 residues in the CDR3. V lost 1 base and J lost 4, with 16 bases in between. In nucleotides, the CDR3 is TGTGCCATCAGTGAGTTCCCCGACAGCGAAGGCTATGGCTACACCTTC. This codes for CAISEFPDSEGYGYTF.

The chain uses TRBV11-2 and TRBJ2-1; D is undetermined. CDR1 SGHAT and CDR2 FQNNGV come from the germline V gene. This CDR3 comprises 13 residues. With 5 bases removed from V and 7 bases from J, the gap between germline ends came to 12 bases. This chain's CDR3 is CASSPARINEQFF. CDR3 nucleotide sequence: TGTGCCAGCAGCCCCGCTAGGATTAATGAGCAGTTCTTC.

The chain joins TRBV13 to TRBJ2-2, with unresolved D. Germline V gene lookup returns CDR1 PRHDT and CDR2 FYEKMQ (reference sequence). V was clipped by 1 base and J by 1 base, with 7 bases between them. This CDR3 is built from 15 residues. The CDR3: CASSLAPENTGELFF. DNA for the CDR3: TGTGCCAGCAGCTTAGCCCCAGAGAACACCGGGGAGCTGTTTTTT.

The chain uses TRBV11-3 and TRBJ2-7, with D perhaps matching TRBD2 (6 bases). The length of the CDR3 is 16 residues. Trimming shortened V by 4 bases and J by 0 bases, and 16 bases separated the two germline ends. The germline gives CDR1 SGHNT, CDR2 YENEEA. This chain's CDR3 is CASSSAGPPLSYEQYF. For the CDR3, the DNA is TGTGCCAGCAGCTCCGCGGGACCACCTCTCTCCTACGAGCAGTACTTC.

This clonotype was counted between two and nine times. The chain carries TRBV3-1 and TRBJ2-3; unclear D gene. The CDR3 consists of 15 residues. Germline CDR1 and CDR2: LGHDT and YNNKEL (reference sequence). V lost 1 base to trimming and J lost 1 base, with 9 bases between them. CDR3 region: CASSQVWGRTDTQYF. The CDR3 bases are TGTGCCAGCAGCCAAGTGTGGGGTCGCACAGATACGCAGTATTTT.

This chain joins TRBV3-1 and TRBJ2-1; D unclear. Per the germline V gene, CDR1 is LGHDT and CDR2 is YNNKEL (reference sequence). V lost 6 bases to trimming and J lost 0 bases, with 12 bases between them. The length of the CDR3 is 15 residues. The CDR3 DNA reads as TGTGCCAGCAGTCTCTTTGCCCTCTCCTACAATGAGCAGTTCTTC. Residues: CASSLFALSYNEQFF.

The chain joins TRBV7-9 to TRBJ1-1, with unresolved D. Germline V gives CDR1 SEHNR, CDR2 FQNEAQ (reference sequence). The V end lost 3 bases, the J end lost 3 bases, and 14 bases lay between the germline ends. The length of the CDR3 is 15 residues. The CDR3 spells CASSFSRGLDTEAFF. The CDR3 DNA follows: TGTGCCAGCAGCTTCAGTCGGGGTTTGGACACTGAAGCTTTCTTT.

This clonotype was detected many times. The chain employs TRBV29-1 and TRBJ1-2; perhaps TRBD1 as D (5 bases). The CDR3 sequence is 13 residues long. Trimming removed 0 bases from V and 3 bases from J, with 8 bases in between. In germline, CDR1 is SQVTM, CDR2 ANQGSEA. The CDR3: CSVEEKGDYGYTF. DNA of the CDR3: TGCAGCGTTGAAGAGAAAGGGGACTATGGCTACACCTTC.

V is TRBV4-3 and J is TRBJ1-4; D gene unclear. V was pared by 0 bases and J by 7 bases, with 15 bases between. The germline V gene encodes CDR1 LGHNA and CDR2 YSLEER. The CDR3 length is 16 residues. The CDR3 protein is CASSQDRGLSGEKLFF. DNA of the CDR3: TGCGCCAGCAGCCAAGATCGCGGACTCAGTGGTGAAAAACTGTTTTTT.

This clonotype was seen only a few times. Mismatch with germline at one junction end may stem from a read error. V usage is TRBV7-7 and J usage is TRBJ2-1, with TRBD2 matching 14 bases. The CDR3 loop spans 19 amino acids. Germline CDR1 is SSHAT and CDR2 is FNYEAQ (reference sequence). CDR3 sequence reads: CASSLALGLAGGMSNEQFF. The CDR3 nucleotides read TGTGCTAGCAGCTTAGCGCTCGGACTAGCGGGGGGCATGTCTAATGAGCAGTTCTTC.